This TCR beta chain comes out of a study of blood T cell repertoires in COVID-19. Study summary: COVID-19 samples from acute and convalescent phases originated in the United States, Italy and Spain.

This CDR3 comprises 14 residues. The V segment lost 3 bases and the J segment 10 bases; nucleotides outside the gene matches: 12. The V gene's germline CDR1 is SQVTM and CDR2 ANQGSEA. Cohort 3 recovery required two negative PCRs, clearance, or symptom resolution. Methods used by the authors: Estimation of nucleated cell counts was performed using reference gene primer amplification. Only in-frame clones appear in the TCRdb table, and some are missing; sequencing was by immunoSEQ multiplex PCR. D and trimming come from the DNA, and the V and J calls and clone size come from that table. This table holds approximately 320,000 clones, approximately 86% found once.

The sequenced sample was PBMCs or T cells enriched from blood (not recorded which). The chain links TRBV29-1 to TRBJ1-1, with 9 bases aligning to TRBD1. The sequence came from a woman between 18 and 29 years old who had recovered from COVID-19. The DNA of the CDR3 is TGCAGCGTTGACCACAGGGGGCTTTTGGGTGGAGCTTTCTTT. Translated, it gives CSVDHRGLLGGAFF.